These T cell receptor beta chains were read from a single sample in a study of T cells after yellow fever vaccination. Each CDR3 protein is one row after TCRdb ran MiXCR on the 5' RACE reads. The repertoire includes some 320,000 distinct CDR3 sequences, roughly 3.9% of them detected once, and 20% to 25% sits in the top ten. The sample here was PBMCs, taken 5 days after the yellow fever booster vaccination. All receptors derive from a man younger than 35 who received the YFV17D yellow fever vaccine. CDR3s include the opening cysteine and the closing phenylalanine or tryptophan. The D gene is left open where the match is weak. A clone size is listed for some rows: how often the clone was seen (once, few, many), or a class if it is expanded.

abundance	d_gene	v_gene	j_gene	CDR3nt	CDR3aa
-	-	TRBV7-8	TRBJ1-6	TGTGCCAGCAGCTTGCGGGGGGGACTCTCAGTTTCACCCCTCCACTTT	CASSLRGGLSVSPLHF
few	TRBD2	TRBV6-1	TRBJ2-3	TGTGCCAGCTTGTGGACTAGCGGGGCTCCCACAGATACGCAGTATTTT	CASLWTSGAPTDTQYF
-	-	TRBV11-1	TRBJ1-1	TGTGCCAGCAGCCCTGAGACCCTTATGAACACTGAAGCTTTCTTT	CASSPETLMNTEAFF
few	-	TRBV5-1	TRBJ1-1	TGCGCCAGCAGCTTGGAAAGAGCTGAAGCTTTCTTT	CASSLERAEAFF
-	-	TRBV5-1	TRBJ2-7	TGCGCCAGCGGGGGGAACGGGAACGAGCAGTACTTC	CASGGNGNEQYF
many	-	TRBV5-6	TRBJ1-1	TGTGCCAGCAGCCCAATCATGGAGACAGAAGCTTTCTTT	CASSPIMETEAFF
many	-	TRBV11-2	TRBJ2-4	TGTGCCAGCAGCTTAGTTAAAAACATTCAGTACTTC	CASSLVKNIQYF
many	-	TRBV10-3	TRBJ1-6	TGTGCCATCAGTAGATCGGGTGGACAGTCGGATTCACCCCTCCACTTT	CAISRSGGQSDSPLHF
many	TRBD2	TRBV27	TRBJ2-3	TGTGCCAGCCCGGCTAGCGGGGGCCCAGATACGCAGTATTTT	CASPASGGPDTQYF
many	-	TRBV11-3	TRBJ2-1	TGTGCCAGCAGCCTAACGGCGGGGGCGTACAATGAGCAGTTCTTC	CASSLTAGAYNEQFF
many	-	TRBV10-3	TRBJ1-2	TGTGCCATCAATCCAGGGCTTAACTATGGCTACACCTTC	CAINPGLNYGYTF
-	-	TRBV19	TRBJ2-7	TGTGCCAGTAGTGGCATGACAGCCTACGAGCAGTACTTC	CASSGMTAYEQYF
many	TRBD2	TRBV28	TRBJ2-3	TGTGCCAGCAGTTTCGGCGGGGGGTCCCCAGATACGCAGTATTTT	CASSFGGGSPDTQYF
few	-	TRBV7-9	TRBJ2-2	TGTGCCAGCAGTTCCTCGGGGCGGCTAGGCGGGGAGCTGTTTTTT	CASSSSGRLGGELFF
few	TRBD1	TRBV5-1	TRBJ1-1	TGCGCCAGCAGATCAGGGGGTTCGGACACTGAAGCTTTCTTT	CASRSGGSDTEAFF
few	-	TRBV6-5	TRBJ1-2	TGTGCCAGCACCCCTAGCAGGGCACGATCTTTTAACTATGGCTACACCTTC	CASTPSRARSFNYGYTF
-	-	TRBV5-5	TRBJ2-3	TGTGCCAGCAATATTGTCTGGGCCACAGATACGCAGTATTTT	CASNIVWATDTQYF
-	-	TRBV27	TRBJ2-3	TGTGCCAGCATATGGGGAGATACGCAGTATTTT	CASIWGDTQYF
-	TRBD2	TRBV7-2	TRBJ2-1	TGTGCCAGCAGCTTAAGGGCGGGGGGGCCTTACAATGAGCAGTTCTTC	CASSLRAGGPYNEQFF
many	-	TRBV5-1	TRBJ2-1	TGCGCCAGCAGCATAACCGGCCCGCTTTACAATGAGCAGTTCTTC	CASSITGPLYNEQFF
-	TRBD2	TRBV30	TRBJ2-1	TGTGCCTGGTCCCACCCTGGGACTAGTCAATGGCAGTTCTTC	CAWSHPGTSQWQFF
-	-	TRBV29-1	TRBJ1-2	TGCAGCGTTGAAGAAGGGTATGGCTACACCTTC	CSVEEGYGYTF
many	TRBD1	TRBV4-1	TRBJ1-6	TGCGCCAGCAGCCAGTGGACCGGGACAGTGAGTTCACCCCTCCACTTT	CASSQWTGTVSSPLHF
-	TRBD1	TRBV5-1	TRBJ2-1	TGCGCCAGCAGTTGGGACAGGGGATACAATGAGCAGTTCTTC	CASSWDRGYNEQFF